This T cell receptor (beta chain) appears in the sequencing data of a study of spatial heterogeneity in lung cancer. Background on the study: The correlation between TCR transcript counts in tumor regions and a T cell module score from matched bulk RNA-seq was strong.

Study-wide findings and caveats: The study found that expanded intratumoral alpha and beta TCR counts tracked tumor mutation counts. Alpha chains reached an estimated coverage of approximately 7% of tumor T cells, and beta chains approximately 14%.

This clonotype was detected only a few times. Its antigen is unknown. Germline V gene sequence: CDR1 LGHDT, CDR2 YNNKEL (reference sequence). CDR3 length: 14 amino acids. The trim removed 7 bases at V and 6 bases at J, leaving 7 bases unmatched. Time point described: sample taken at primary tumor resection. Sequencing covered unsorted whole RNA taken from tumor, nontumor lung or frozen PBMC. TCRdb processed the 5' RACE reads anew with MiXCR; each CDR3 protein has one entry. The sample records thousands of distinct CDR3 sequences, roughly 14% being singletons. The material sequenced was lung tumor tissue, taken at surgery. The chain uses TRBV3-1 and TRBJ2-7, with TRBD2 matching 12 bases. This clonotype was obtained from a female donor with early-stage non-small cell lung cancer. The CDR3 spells CASTPGLAGVEQYF. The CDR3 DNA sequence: TGTGCCAGCACCCCGGGACTAGCGGGCGTCGAGCAGTACTTC.